Listed below are T cell receptor beta chains from one sample, sequenced in a study of shared T cell receptors in the human thymus. The repertoire was sequenced with immunoSEQ multiplex PCR; TCRdb's copy has only in-frame clones and lacks some. Of about 380,000 clones in the sample, 95% were seen once. The sequenced sample was thymocytes. The receptor set was obtained from a human donor. CDR3s leave out the opening cysteine and the closing phenylalanine or tryptophan. Rows may omit the clone size; those that give it use once, few, many or a size class.

abundance	v_gene	j_gene	CDR3aa
-	TRBV7-2	TRBJ2-7	ASSLALGSEQY
-	TRBV29-1	TRBJ2-1	SVELRREGRNEQF
-	TRBV11-2	TRBJ1-1	ASSWVPGTGVGEAF
-	TRBV7-9	TRBJ2-1	ASSSRDSYNEQF
once	TRBV18	TRBJ2-1	ASSPGTPNYNEQF
-	TRBV19	TRBJ2-7	ASSIVGGWRQHYEQY
-	TRBV5-6	TRBJ1-1	ASSLAGGLEAF
-	TRBV19	TRBJ1-2	ASSILKSTGGPILNYGYT
once	TRBV6-5	TRBJ1-5	ASSPDRRSNQPQH
-	TRBV27	TRBJ2-1	ASSFSRDRYNEQF
-	TRBV19	TRBJ2-7	ASRGTGPYEQY
-	TRBV27	TRBJ2-2	ASSLYVAGGPGELF
-	TRBV7-2	TRBJ2-3	ASSLGGPPGSTDTQY
once	TRBV23-1	TRBJ2-1	ASSQSEVQGYNEQF
-	TRBV28	TRBJ1-1	ASSGTTGGAEFEAF
once	TRBV5-1	TRBJ2-3	ASSLAASGRARDTQY
-	TRBV27	TRBJ2-3	ASSFLLAGVRRYRTDTQY
-	TRBV10-3	TRBJ1-5	AISPADQPQH
-	TRBV29-1	TRBJ2-1	SVDSPYNEQF
-	TRBV4-2	TRBJ2-5	ASSQDQRTSGRLKTQY
-	TRBV15	TRBJ1-2	ATSRDLSPGATYGYT
-	TRBV21-1	TRBJ1-2	ASSKGTGVYGYT
once	TRBV21-1	TRBJ1-5	ASSKNRDRLSNQPQH
-	TRBV4-1	TRBJ2-3	ASSQLVAASTDTQY
once	TRBV4-1	TRBJ2-1	ASSPEPGLAGGWNEQF
-	TRBV5-1	TRBJ2-1	ASSSGPEDNEQF
-	TRBV7-8	TRBJ2-3	ASSPRVGSQILEDTQY
-	TRBV25-1	TRBJ2-1	AIQGDTYNEQF
-	TRBV18	TRBJ2-1	ASSPGGDSYNEQF
-	TRBV28	TRBJ1-4	ASSPGQGNEKLF
-	TRBV6-7	TRBJ1-2	ASSYARGYGYT
-	TRBV4-1	TRBJ1-4	ASSQDGTVINEKLF
once	TRBV7-9	TRBJ2-7	ASSSLLSGRRYEQY
-	TRBV6-4	TRBJ2-2	ASSADPRLAVHTGELF
-	TRBV2	TRBJ2-7	ASSEPRTGKRAYEQY
-	TRBV6-6	TRBJ1-5	ASSPDRANQPQH
-	TRBV19	TRBJ1-5	ASSIDWPRGPGVEKNQPQH
-	TRBV9	TRBJ2-3	ASSMGQGFGTDTQY
-	TRBV28	TRBJ1-5	ASSSCDRGLSQPQH
-	TRBV18	TRBJ2-5	ASSNSGETQY
-	TRBV28	TRBJ2-1	ASSSTGSSYNEQF
-	TRBV7-6	TRBJ2-3	ASSAYKRGLALSDTQY
-	TRBV7-9	TRBJ2-1	ASSLALNRAGGPRSEQF
-	TRBV4-1	TRBJ2-3	ASSHPLRVAGGRTDTQY
-	TRBV6-1	TRBJ2-7	ASSVPFFKGGHEQY
-	TRBV5-4	TRBJ2-3	AQRVVGTDTQY
-	TRBV7-2	TRBJ2-1	ASSLFSGTLREQF